The next 14 T cell receptor beta chains were all read from a single sample in a study of blood T cell repertoires in COVID-19. Repertoires were generated with immunoSEQ multiplex PCR, while TCRdb's copy carries only in-frame clones and drops some. Here the sample spans tens of thousands of clones, roughly 91% being singletons. Sequencing input: peripheral blood. These receptors all stem from a woman older than 75 with acute or convalescent COVID-19.

The chain carries TRBV6-5 and TRBJ2-2; 14 positions match TRBD2. CDR3 length equals 15 residues. Germline trimming cut 9 bases from V and 8 bases from J; bases unmatched to any gene: 8. Germline-derived CDR1 and CDR2 are MNHEY and SVGAGI. CDR3 sequence: CASRRLAGGKGELFF. In DNA form, the CDR3 reads TGTGCCAGTCGACGACTAGCGGGGGGGAAAGGGGAGCTGTTTTTT.

In this sample, this clone turned up a few times. Sequence at one end of the junction differs from germline and may be a read error. The chain joins TRBV7-7 to TRBJ2-3; D not resolved. This CDR3 has 14 residues. Germline V gene lookup returns CDR1 SSHAT and CDR2 FNYEAQ (reference sequence). The CDR3: CASSTGTAADTQYF. Here the CDR3 DNA reads TGTGCTAGCAGCACTGGCACTGCGGCAGATACGCAGTATTTT.

The J gene is TRBJ1-2, the V gene TRBV29-1; 7 nucleotides match TRBD1. CDR1 and CDR2 (germline): SQVTM, ANQGSEA. The CDR3 loop spans 13 amino acids. V lost 2 bases and J lost 2; bases outside the gene matches: 2. CDR3 bases: TGCAGCGTTGAAAGGGACAGAAACTATGGCTACACCTTC. It encodes CSVERDRNYGYTF.

The CDR3 bases are TGTGCCAGCTTAAACTCGCAGGGTTGGGATGGCTACACCTTC. Translation gives CASLNSQGWDGYTF. V and J are TRBV2 and TRBJ1-2; D is perhaps TRBD1 (5 bases). The CDR3 is made up of 14 amino acids. V was shortened by 8 bases and J by 6 bases, with 19 bases between the two germline ends. Germline V gene lookup returns CDR1 SNHLY and CDR2 FYNNEI. The full variable domain, rest sourced from reference TRBV2 and TRBJ1-2, is EPEVTQTPSHQVTQMGQEVILRCVPISNHLYFYWYRQILGQKVEFLVSFYNNEISEKSEIFDDQFSVERPDGSNFTLKIRSTKLEDSAMYFCASLNSQGWDGYTFGSGTRLTVV.

A word on this clone: The junction and the germline gene differ at one end; a read error may be behind it. V gene TRBV5-8 combines with J gene TRBJ2-3, with 8 nucleotides matching TRBD1. Germline loops: CDR1 SGHTS, CDR2 YDEGEE. The CDR3 is 11 amino acids. This CDR3 reads CSTGGTDTQYF. Here the CDR3 DNA reads TGCTCAACAGGGGGAACAGATACGCAGTATTTT. The full variable domain, rest sourced from reference TRBV5-8 and TRBJ2-3, is EAGVTQSPTHLIKTRGQQATLRCSPISGHTSVYWYQQALGLGLQFLLWYDEGEERNRGNFPPRFSGRQFPNYSSELNVNALELEDSALYLCSTGGTDTQYFGPGTRLTVL.

This rearrangement joins TRBV6-5 to TRBJ2-7, with 8 bases fitting TRBD1. Germline loops: CDR1 MNHEY, CDR2 SVGAGI. V was pared by 4 bases and J by 4 bases, with 12 bases of the junction left unmatched. This CDR3 spans 16 amino acids. CDR3 amino acids: CASSFLPGQGGYEQYF. The CDR3 DNA reads as TGTGCCAGCAGTTTTCTCCCAGGACAGGGTGGTTACGAGCAGTACTTC.

V and J are TRBV2 and TRBJ2-3; a possible D gene is TRBD1 (5 bases). The ends were cut back, 7 bases at V and 2 bases at J, with 10 bases in the middle. Germline CDR1 and CDR2: SNHLY and FYNNEI. The CDR3 is made up of 13 amino acids. The CDR3 protein is CASIGVNTDTQYF. In nucleotides, the CDR3 is TGTGCCAGCATAGGGGTGAACACAGATACGCAGTATTTT.

This chain joins TRBV7-9 and TRBJ1-5, with 7 bases that match TRBD1. The CDR3 runs to 16 residues. Losses at the gene ends were 5 bases for V and 0 bases for J; bases not matched to a gene: 7. From germline, CDR1 is SEHNR and CDR2 FQNEAQ (reference sequence). The CDR3 region has the DNA TGTGCCAGCAGCCCGAAGGGACAGCATAGCAATCAGCCCCAGCATTTT. This sequence encodes CASSPKGQHSNQPQHF.

V gene TRBV6-5 combines with J gene TRBJ1-5; 7 nucleotides line up with TRBD1. The germline CDR1 and CDR2 sequences are MNHEY and SVGAGI. V shed 8 bases and J 7 bases; nucleotides not matched to a gene: 8. The CDR3 contains 13 residues. The CDR3 spells CASLVRTGQPQHF. CDR3 nucleotide sequence: TGTGCCAGCCTCGTAAGGACAGGACAGCCCCAGCATTTT.

The rearrangement uses TRBV3-1 (or the pseudogene TRBV3-2) and TRBJ2-1, with 9 positions matching TRBD2. Germline CDR1 LGHDT, CDR2 YNNKEL (reference sequence). This CDR3 spans 19 amino acids. V lost 1 base and J lost 2; bases outside the gene matches: 12. The CDR3 sequence: CASSQGHRGGRDTYNEQFF. The CDR3 DNA reads as TGTGCCAGCAGCCAAGGGCATCGGGGCGGGAGGGATACCTACAATGAGCAGTTCTTC.

The chain carries TRBV19 and TRBJ2-7, with 11 nucleotides matching TRBD2. This CDR3 is 16 amino acids long. Germline V gene sequence: CDR1 LNHDA, CDR2 SQIVND (reference sequence). J gave up 4 bases and V 5 bases, and 10 bases lay outside the gene matches. CDR3 sequence reads: CASSRKLAGETYEQYF. In DNA form, the CDR3 reads TGTGCCAGTAGTCGGAAACTAGCGGGAGAAACTTACGAGCAGTACTTC.

The genes are TRBV19 and TRBJ2-1; 8 bases line up with TRBD1. Germline V gene data show CDR1 as LNHDA and CDR2 as SQIVND (reference sequence). Germline trimming cut 4 bases from V and 5 bases from J; bases unmatched to any gene: 7. CDR3 size: 15 residues. CDR3 region: CASSTPGQVNNEQFF. CDR3 nucleotides: TGTGCCAGTAGTACGCCGGGACAGGTAAACAATGAGCAGTTCTTC.

This chain connects TRBV7-9 to TRBJ2-2; possibly TRBD2 for D (5 bases). Trimming stripped 0 bases from V and 4 bases from J, with 9 bases between. The CDR3 loop spans 15 amino acids. Germline CDR1 is SEHNR and CDR2 is FQNEAQ (reference sequence). The CDR3 nucleotides are TGTGCCAGCAGCTTAGCCGGACTCCTCACCGGGGAGCTGTTTTTT. Translation gives CASSLAGLLTGELFF. The variable domain in full, with the rest retrieved from reference TRBV7-9 and TRBJ2-2, is DTGVSQNPRHKITKRGQNVTFRCDPISEHNRLYWYRQTLGQGPEFLTYFQNEAQLEKSRLLSDRFSAERPKGSFSTLEIQRTEQGDSAMYLCASSLAGLLTGELFFGEGSRLTVL.

A word on this clone: Germline and junction disagree at one end, which may indicate a read error. This chain links TRBV7-7 with TRBJ2-3; D might be TRBD2 (6 bases). CDR1 and CDR2 (germline): SSHAT, FNYEAQ (reference sequence). The CDR3 loop spans 13 amino acids. The CDR3 reads CASSFGGWDTQYF. Written as DNA, the CDR3 is TGTGCTAGCAGCTTCGGGGGTTGGGATACGCAGTATTTT.